This is a list of T cell receptor beta chains from one sample in a study of shared clonotypes between healthy human individuals. Some clones are missing from TCRdb's copy, which holds only in-frame ones; the method was immunoSEQ multiplex PCR. In the table there are millions of clones, about 95% of which are singletons. Sequences were obtained from naive CD8+ T cells sorted from blood. Every receptor here comes from a man aged 18-30 years in good health. Each CDR3 is given with its conserved first and last residue. A D gene is named only where the DNA matches it firmly. For some rows the clone size is stated as once, few or many, or as a class when expanded; others skip it.

>TRBV18|.|TRBJ2-2|.
TGTGCCAGCTCATTACAGGTTTCGGACACCGGGGAGCTGTTTTTT
CASSLQVSDTGELFF
>TRBV6-1|.|TRBJ2-5|.
TGTGCCAGCAGTGAATTGCAGGGGAAGGTTGGAGAGACCCAGTACTTC
CASSELQGKVGETQYF
>TRBV4-1|.|TRBJ2-5|TRBD2
TGCGCCAGCAGCCAGATAGCGGGGGGAGAAGAGACCCAGTACTTC
CASSQIAGGEETQYF
>TRBV27|.|TRBJ1-5|.
TGTGCCAGCAGCCCAGGCGCAGGGGAGTTGCCTCAGCCCCAGCATTTT
CASSPGAGELPQPQHF
>TRBV30|.|TRBJ2-3|.
TGTGCCTGGATGGGGATAGGCACAGATACGCAGTATTTT
CAWMGIGTDTQYF
>TRBV6-6|.|TRBJ1-5|.
TGTGCCAGCAGTTACTCGAATGGGCTACCCCAGCATTTT
CASSYSNGLPQHF
>TRBV27|.|TRBJ1-5|.
TGTGCCAGCAGACTGAGAGGGACGAATCAGCCCCAGCATTTT
CASRLRGTNQPQHF
>TRBV6-5|.|TRBJ1-2|.
TGTGCCAGCAGTTATGCGGGGTCCTATGGCTACACCTTC
CASSYAGSYGYTF
>TRBV6-1|.|TRBJ1-1|.
TGTGCCAGCAGTGAAGCTGGATCTCGGACAGAAGCTTTCTTT
CASSEAGSRTEAFF
>TRBV6-4|.|TRBJ2-2|TRBD2
TGTGCCAGCAGTGAGCGGGGGGCAGGCACCGGGGAGCTGTTTTTT
CASSERGAGTGELFF
>TRBV27|.|TRBJ1-1|.
TGTGCCAGCAGTTTAGCCCGTCCGTCTCGCCCGGTGAACACTGAAGCTTTCTTT
CASSLARPSRPVNTEAFF
>TRBV19|.|TRBJ2-1|.
TGTGCCAGTAGTCCCTGGGCCACCGCCGGGGATGAGCAGTTCTTC
CASSPWATAGDEQFF
>TRBV7-2|.|TRBJ2-4|.
TGTGCCAGCAGCCCCACCCGCCCAGAGGGGGCCAAAAACATTCAGTACTTC
CASSPTRPEGAKNIQYF
>TRBV7-9|once|TRBJ2-7|.
TGTGCCAGCAGCTCGGCAGCCTACGAGCAGTACTTC
CASSSAAYEQYF
>TRBV27|.|TRBJ1-1|.
TGTGCCAGCAGTCCCGCCTGGGGGATGGTGGACACTGAAGCTTTCTTT
CASSPAWGMVDTEAFF
>TRBV5-8|.|TRBJ2-7|TRBD1
TGTGCCAGCACCTTCGGGACAGGGAATTACTACGAGCAGTACTTC
CASTFGTGNYYEQYF
>TRBV11-3|.|TRBJ2-7|TRBD1
TGTGCCAGCAGCTCACAGGGGGCGCTGGGCGAGCAGTACTTC
CASSSQGALGEQYF
>TRBV9|.|TRBJ2-1|.
TGTGCCAGCAGCCCCGGGGCCGGACACAATGAGCAGTTCTTC
CASSPGAGHNEQFF
>TRBV13|.|TRBJ2-7|TRBD1
TGTGCCAGCAGCTTAGGGACAGGGTCCCACGAGCAGTACTTC
CASSLGTGSHEQYF
>TRBV15|.|TRBJ2-7|TRBD2
TGTGCCACCAGCAGGGCAACTAGCGGGGGTCGAAGCGAGCAGTACTTC
CATSRATSGGRSEQYF
>TRBV6-1|once|TRBJ2-5|TRBD2
TGTGCCAGCAGTGAAGCCCCTAGCGGCTCCGGGGCCCAGTACTTC
CASSEAPSGSGAQYF
>TRBV27|once|TRBJ2-7|.
TGTGCCAGCAGTTTAAGATCCGGGCAGGAAAACGAGCAGTACTTC
CASSLRSGQENEQYF
>TRBV5-6|.|TRBJ1-2|.
TGTGCCAGCAGCTCCGGGTTCCCGAGCGATGGCTACACCTTC
CASSSGFPSDGYTF
>TRBV11-2|.|TRBJ2-7|.
TGTGCCAGCAGCTTAGCATTGGGCGGACCAAAGTACGAGCAGTACTTC
CASSLALGGPKYEQYF
>TRBV5-5|.|TRBJ2-3|.
TGTGCCAGCAGCTTGTATTGGCTGTCCACAGATACGCAGTATTTT
CASSLYWLSTDTQYF
>TRBV4-3|.|TRBJ2-1|.
TGCGCCAGCAGCCAAGAGGTGTTCGCAGTTCACAATGAGCAGTTCTTC
CASSQEVFAVHNEQFF
>TRBV10-3|once|TRBJ2-7|.
TGTGCCATCGGAGGGACGGCCTCCTACGAGCAGTACTTC
CAIGGTASYEQYF
>TRBV12-5|.|TRBJ2-3|.
TGTGCTAGTGGCGATTGGTTTAGCCCGCGGACTAGCACAGATACGCAGTATTTT
CASGDWFSPRTSTDTQYF
>TRBV27|.|TRBJ2-3|.
TGTGCCAGCAGTTTGCTGGGTACAGATACGCAGTATTTT
CASSLLGTDTQYF
>TRBV9|.|TRBJ2-7|.
TGTGCCAGCAGCGGCGGGGACTCCTACGAGCAGTACTTC
CASSGGDSYEQYF
>TRBV29-1|.|TRBJ2-7|TRBD1
TGCAGCGTTGCAGGGGGCGGAGGGTACGAGCAGTACTTC
CSVAGGGGYEQYF
>TRBV10-3|.|TRBJ1-1|.
TGTGCCATCAGTGAACAGGGAGGCCTCATGAACACTGAAGCTTTCTTT
CAISEQGGLMNTEAFF
>TRBV27|.|TRBJ1-2|.
TGTGCCAGCAGTTTAGGCACTCCCTATGGCTACACCTTC
CASSLGTPYGYTF
>TRBV11-2|.|TRBJ2-1|TRBD2
TGTGCCAGCAGTGCGGGGGGGCGTTACAATGAGCAGTTCTTC
CASSAGGRYNEQFF